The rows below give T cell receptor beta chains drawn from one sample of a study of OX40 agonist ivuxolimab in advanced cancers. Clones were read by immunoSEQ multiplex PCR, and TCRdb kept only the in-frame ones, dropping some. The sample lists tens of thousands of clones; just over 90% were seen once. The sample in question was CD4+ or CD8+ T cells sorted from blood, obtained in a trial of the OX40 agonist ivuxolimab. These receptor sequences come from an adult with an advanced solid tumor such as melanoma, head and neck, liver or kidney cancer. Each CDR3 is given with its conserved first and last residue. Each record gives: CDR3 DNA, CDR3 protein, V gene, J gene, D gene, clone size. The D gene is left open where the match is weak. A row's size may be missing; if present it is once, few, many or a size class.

CDR3nt: TGTGCCAGCAGCTTTGGTGAGGCTAGCCGCAATGAGCAGTTCTTC
CDR3aa: CASSFGEASRNEQFF
v_gene: TRBV7-9
j_gene: TRBJ2-1
d_gene: NA
abundance: NA

CDR3nt: TGTGCCAGTAGTTCCCGACTAGGAACCCCCTCCTACGAGCAGTACTTC
CDR3aa: CASSSRLGTPSYEQYF
v_gene: TRBV19
j_gene: TRBJ2-7
d_gene: NA
abundance: few

CDR3nt: TGTGCCAGCAGTTCCCACAGCGGGGGGGGTGAGCAGTTCTTC
CDR3aa: CASSSHSGGGEQFF
v_gene: TRBV6-5
j_gene: TRBJ2-1
d_gene: TRBD2
abundance: NA

CDR3nt: TGTGCCAGCAGCCCGAGCTCGGGGGATATCCACGAGCAGTACTTC
CDR3aa: CASSPSSGDIHEQYF
v_gene: TRBV5-4
j_gene: TRBJ2-7
d_gene: NA
abundance: NA

CDR3nt: TGTGCCAGCAGTGAAAGAAAGGGGCCGAGCTCCTACGAGCAGTACTTC
CDR3aa: CASSERKGPSSYEQYF
v_gene: TRBV2
j_gene: TRBJ2-7
d_gene: NA
abundance: NA

CDR3nt: TGTGCCAGCAGCCCCGGAGGGGGGGCCAACACTGAAGCTTTCTTT
CDR3aa: CASSPGGGANTEAFF
v_gene: TRBV11-2
j_gene: TRBJ1-1
d_gene: NA
abundance: NA

CDR3nt: TGTGCCAGCAGCCAAGGAATCAGTCCACGTCAGAAGCAGTTCTTC
CDR3aa: CASSQGISPRQKQFF
v_gene: TRBV4-2
j_gene: TRBJ2-1
d_gene: NA
abundance: NA

CDR3nt: TGTGCCAGCAGCGTAACGGGACAGGGCTTTGACGAGCAGTACTTC
CDR3aa: CASSVTGQGFDEQYF
v_gene: TRBV9
j_gene: TRBJ2-7
d_gene: TRBD1
abundance: NA

CDR3nt: TGTGCCAGCAGCGGAGCCTCGACAGTCTACAATGAGCAGTTCTTC
CDR3aa: CASSGASTVYNEQFF
v_gene: TRBV5-6
j_gene: TRBJ2-1
d_gene: NA
abundance: NA

CDR3nt: TGTGCCAGCTCACCACAGAGCACAGATACGCAGTATTTT
CDR3aa: CASSPQSTDTQYF
v_gene: TRBV18
j_gene: TRBJ2-3
d_gene: NA
abundance: NA

CDR3nt: TGTGCCAGCAGGGAGGGTGCTCAGCCCCAGCATTTT
CDR3aa: CASREGAQPQHF
v_gene: TRBV6-5
j_gene: TRBJ1-5
d_gene: NA
abundance: NA

CDR3nt: TGTGCCAGCAGCTCTATAGAAGCGGTAACCTTAGCGGCCCAGTACTTC
CDR3aa: CASSSIEAVTLAAQYF
v_gene: TRBV5-8
j_gene: TRBJ2-5
d_gene: NA
abundance: NA

CDR3nt: TGTGCCAGCAGCATGGAGGGGAACTATGGCTACACCTTC
CDR3aa: CASSMEGNYGYTF
v_gene: TRBV5-4
j_gene: TRBJ1-2
d_gene: NA
abundance: NA

CDR3nt: TGCAGTGCTCAAGGGGGGATTCCGAGGGTCTTC
CDR3aa: CSAQGGIPRVF
v_gene: TRBV20-1
j_gene: TRBJ2-1
d_gene: NA
abundance: NA

CDR3nt: TGTGCCAGCAGTGGACCGTTACAGGGGCCATCCTACGAGCAGTACTTC
CDR3aa: CASSGPLQGPSYEQYF
v_gene: TRBV6-1
j_gene: TRBJ2-7
d_gene: TRBD1
abundance: NA

CDR3nt: TGTGCCAGTAGTCTAACAGGGTTCCACGAGCAGTACTTC
CDR3aa: CASSLTGFHEQYF
v_gene: TRBV19
j_gene: TRBJ2-7
d_gene: NA
abundance: NA

CDR3nt: TGCGCCAGCAGTGAGTCCGGGCAGCTCTACACCGGGGAGCTGTTTTTT
CDR3aa: CASSESGQLYTGELFF
v_gene: TRBV10-1
j_gene: TRBJ2-2
d_gene: NA
abundance: NA

CDR3nt: TGTGCCAGCAGCTTAGCTAGAAACGGAGCGTTGAACGAGCAGTACTTC
CDR3aa: CASSLARNGALNEQYF
v_gene: TRBV7-6
j_gene: TRBJ2-7
d_gene: NA
abundance: NA

CDR3nt: TGTGCCAGCAGCGACTCGGGAAAACTGTTTTTT
CDR3aa: CASSDSGKLFF
v_gene: TRBV6-7
j_gene: TRBJ1-4
d_gene: NA
abundance: NA

CDR3nt: TGCGCCAGCAGCCCCCTGGAAGAGACCCAGTACTTC
CDR3aa: CASSPLEETQYF
v_gene: TRBV5-1
j_gene: TRBJ2-5
d_gene: NA
abundance: NA

CDR3nt: TGTGCCAGTAGTACGGGACTAGCGGATTACAATGAGCAGTTCTTC
CDR3aa: CASSTGLADYNEQFF
v_gene: TRBV19
j_gene: TRBJ2-1
d_gene: TRBD2
abundance: NA

CDR3nt: TGTGCCAGCAGCCCCCGGACAGGGCATAACTATGGCTACACCTTC
CDR3aa: CASSPRTGHNYGYTF
v_gene: TRBV7-8
j_gene: TRBJ1-2
d_gene: TRBD1
abundance: NA